Below, 32 T cell receptor beta chains from the same sample are listed, as sequenced in a study of response to subunit inactivated influenza vaccine. Via MiXCR, TCRdb re-called the RT-PCR reads, giving one row per CDR3 protein. The table records 800,000 or so distinct CDR3 sequences, about 20% of them present only once. Sequences were derived from PBMCs from blood, sampled more than 4 days after vaccination. The receptors stem from a man aged 50 or older who received an inactivated influenza vaccine.

J is TRBJ1-5 and V is TRBV12-3 or TRBV12-4, with no clear D. The CDR3 runs 14 residues. Trimming cost V 3 bases and J 0 bases, with 6 bases left between them. CDR3 protein: CASSLRYSNQPQHF. As DNA, the CDR3 is TGTGCCAGCAGTTTGAGATATAGCAATCAGCCCCAGCATTTT.

This clonotype was found a few times. In DNA form, the CDR3 reads TGCGCCAGCAGCAGAGGACAGGGGGCCCCCTACAATGAGCAGTTCTTC. Amino acid sequence: CASSRGQGAPYNEQFF. The chain has TRBV10-2 and TRBJ2-1; 11 bases align to TRBD1. This CDR3 contains 16 residues. Germline loops: CDR1 WSHSY, CDR2 SAAADI. V shed 6 bases, J shed 2 bases, and the junction held 6 bases outside the gene matches.

The V call is TRBV6-4, the J call TRBJ2-7, with D unclear. The germline CDR1 and CDR2 sequences are MRHNA and SNTAGT. Trimming shortened V by 10 bases and J by 4 bases, and 8 bases separated the two germline ends. This CDR3 region has 10 residues. The CDR3 loop is CATVEYEQYF. DNA of the CDR3: TGTGCCACCGTAGAGTACGAGCAGTACTTC.

V is TRBV6-1 and J is TRBJ2-7, with D possibly being TRBD2 (6 bases). CDR1 and CDR2 from the germline V gene are MNHNS and SASEGT. The CDR3 is made up of 17 amino acids. Deletions cut 7 bases from V and 0 bases from J, with 22 bases between. CDR3 in DNA: TGTGCCAGCACCACAGAACTGGTGGGGGGATACTCCTACGAGCAGTACTTC. This encodes CASTTELVGGYSYEQYF.

This clonotype was recorded a few times. The V call is TRBV9, the J call TRBJ1-5; maybe TRBD1 (5 bases). This CDR3 comprises 15 residues. Deletions cut 0 bases from V and 4 bases from J, with 11 bases between. The germline gives CDR1 SGDLS, CDR2 YYNGEE. CDR3 coding DNA: TGTGCCAGCAGCGTAGGTCAGGGAGGGAATCAGCCCCAGCATTTT. Translated, it gives CASSVGQGGNQPQHF.

This clonotype was seen more than once but under ten times. The chain carries TRBV6-1 and TRBJ2-2, with 8 bases that match TRBD1. Trimming at V came to 10 bases and at J to 7 bases, leaving 14 bases not matched to a gene. The CDR3 loop spans 15 amino acids. Germline loops: CDR1 MNHNS, CDR2 SASEGT. Written as DNA, the CDR3 is TGTGCCACTATGCTGGGCAGGGGGCTTAACGGGGAGCTGTTTTTT. Protein product: CATMLGRGLNGELFF.

The chain carries TRBV6-4 and TRBJ2-5; D tentatively fits TRBD1 or TRBD2 (9 bases each). Germline CDR1 and CDR2: MRHNA and SNTAGT. This CDR3 spans 21 amino acids. Trimming removed 5 bases from V and 5 bases from J, with 36 bases in between. The CDR3 spells CASSPGPGTGIGLAGRETQYF. CDR3 in DNA: TGTGCCAGCAGTCCGGGTCCCGGGACAGGGATTGGGCTAGCGGGAAGGGAGACCCAGTACTTC.

This clonotype has only a few counts. The gene calls are TRBV20-1 and TRBJ2-7; 7 bases are shared with TRBD2. This CDR3 region has 13 residues. V was clipped by 3 bases and J by 3 bases; unmatched bases: 5. The germline gives CDR1 DFQATT, CDR2 SNEGSKA (reference sequence). The CDR3 DNA reads as TGCAGTGCTAGGACTAGCAGTTTCTACGAGCAGTACTTC. Translated, it gives CSARTSSFYEQYF.

The J gene is TRBJ2-3, the V gene TRBV28; D unresolved. Trimming shortened V by 9 bases and J by 2 bases, and 18 bases separated the two germline ends. Germline V CDR1 and CDR2: MDHEN, SYDVKM. The CDR3 has 15 residues. This chain's CDR3 is CARISGNEFTDTQYF. CDR3 nucleotide sequence: TGTGCCAGGATCTCCGGAAATGAATTCACAGATACGCAGTATTTT.

This clonotype was counted a few times. The J gene is TRBJ1-1, the V gene TRBV12-3 or TRBV12-4; D is ambiguous. V was pared by 7 bases and J by 4 bases, with 19 bases between. The length of the CDR3 is 15 residues. The CDR3: CASTHGPPESTEAFF. The CDR3 DNA follows: TGTGCCAGCACCCACGGGCCCCCCGAGAGCACTGAAGCTTTCTTT.

The V and J genes are TRBV2 and TRBJ1-1; a weak D match, TRBD1 (5 bases). The CDR3 extends over 17 amino acids. Trimming pared 0 bases from V and 2 bases from J, leaving 16 bases between. CDR1 is SNHLY, CDR2 FYNNEI, per germline. This CDR3 reads CASSEALDKGANTEAFF. The CDR3 DNA reads as TGTGCCAGCAGTGAAGCCTTGGACAAGGGAGCAAACACTGAAGCTTTCTTT.

This clonotype was recorded at least ten times. V is TRBV4-3 and J is TRBJ1-2; D remains unclear. CDR3 length: 15 residues. The ends were cut back, 0 bases at V and 3 bases at J, with 11 bases in the middle. Germline loops: CDR1 LGHNA, CDR2 YSLEER. The DNA for the CDR3 is TGCGCCAGCAGCCAAGATCGTACAGTGCACTATGGCTACACCTTC. Translation: CASSQDRTVHYGYTF.

The V call is TRBV20-1, the J call TRBJ1-6, with a tentative D call TRBD1 (6 bases). V lost 3 bases and J lost 16, with 16 bases in between. The CDR3 covers 12 residues. Germline V gene lookup returns CDR1 DFQATT and CDR2 SNEGSKA (reference sequence). The CDR3 here is CSASPRTVALHF. For the CDR3, the DNA is TGCAGTGCTAGCCCTAGGACAGTTGCGCTCCACTTT.

This chain joins TRBV15 and TRBJ1-4; 7 bases align to TRBD1. The CDR3 consists of 16 residues. Trimming cost V 0 bases and J 10 bases; bases outside gene matches: 11. Germline lookup yields CDR1 LNHNV and CDR2 YYDKDF (reference sequence). CDR3 nucleotide sequence: TGTGCCACCAGCAGAGATCGAGACAGGGAAATTGGAAAACTGTTTTTT. It translates to CATSRDRDREIGKLFF.

V is TRBV20-1 and J is TRBJ2-7, with D uncertain. The germline CDR1 and CDR2 sequences are DFQATT and SNEGSKA (reference sequence). CDR3 length equals 15 residues. V shed 0 bases and J shed 2 bases, with 14 bases lying between them. The CDR3 DNA follows: TGCAGTGCTAGAGATTATTACAGAGGAACCTACGAGCAGTACTTC. This encodes CSARDYYRGTYEQYF.

The gene calls are TRBV4-2 and TRBJ2-5; D may be TRBD1 (6 bases). V was shortened by 3 bases and J by 0 bases, with 11 bases between the two germline ends. CDR3 size: 15 residues. The V gene's germline CDR1 is LGHNA and CDR2 YNFKEQ. The CDR3: CASSQEGTNQETQYF. In DNA, the CDR3 is TGTGCCAGCAGCCAGGAAGGGACAAACCAAGAGACCCAGTACTTC.

Points on this clonotype: A much larger clonotype is one base distant, so this may be a read error. The chain uses TRBV6-5 and TRBJ2-2; 10 bases are a match to TRBD1. Per germline, CDR1 MNHEY and CDR2 SVGAGI. CDR3 length equals 17 residues. The CDR3, as DNA: TGTGCCAGCAGTTACGGGACAGGGGTAGGGTACACCGGGGAGCTGTTATTT. Amino acid sequence: CASSYGTGVGYTGELLF.

The chain joins TRBV28 to TRBJ2-7; 16 nucleotides align to TRBD2. Germline-derived CDR1 and CDR2 are MDHEN and SYDVKM. The junction had 13 bases not matched to a gene; V was cut back by 11 bases and J by 3 bases. The CDR3 is 17 residues long. In DNA, the CDR3 is TGTGCCGGTTGGACCGGGACTAGCGGGAGGGCCGGCTACGAGCAGTACTTC. Its translation: CAGWTGTSGRAGYEQYF.

This clonotype occurred many times. The chain combines TRBV20-1 with TRBJ2-1; the match to TRBD2 covers 9 bases. V gave up 8 bases and J gave up 5 bases; unmatched junction bases: 13. The V gene's germline CDR1 is DFQATT and CDR2 SNEGSKA (reference sequence). The CDR3 loop spans 15 amino acids. This chain's CDR3 is CSLRLGGRDHNEQFF. The CDR3 DNA is TGCAGTCTCAGGCTTGGCGGGAGGGATCACAATGAGCAGTTCTTC.

This clonotype turned up a few times. The chain recombines TRBV9 with TRBJ2-1; TRBD2 matches 9 bases. CDR1 is SGDLS and CDR2 is YYNGEE in the germline V gene. V dropped 3 bases and J dropped 8; count of bases not matched to a gene: 12. The CDR3 contains 16 residues. The CDR3: CASSGGSSGRYHEQFF. The CDR3, as DNA: TGTGCCAGCAGCGGCGGGAGCAGCGGGAGGTACCATGAGCAGTTCTTC.

This clonotype was counted a few times. The gene calls are TRBV7-2 and TRBJ2-5, with D possibly matching TRBD1 (5 bases). Trimming removed 3 bases at V and 1 base at J, with 12 bases between. The germline V gene has CDR1 SGHTA and CDR2 FQGNSA. This CDR3 is 15 amino acids long. CDR3 protein: CASSLFGAPQETQYF. The CDR3 DNA reads as TGTGCCAGCAGCTTGTTTGGGGCGCCCCAAGAGACCCAGTACTTC. The variable domain in full, completed from reference TRBV7-2 and TRBJ2-5, reads GAGVSQSPSNKVTEKGKDVELRCDPISGHTALYWYRQSLGQGLEFLIYFQGNSAPDKSGLPSDRFSAERTGGSVSTLTIQRTQQEDSAVYLCASSLFGAPQETQYFGPGTRLLVL.

The chain is built from TRBV4-3 and TRBJ2-3, with TRBD2 matching over 8 bases. The length of the CDR3 is 16 residues. CDR1 and CDR2 from the germline V gene are LGHNA and YSLEER. Unmatched junction bases numbered 5, after V lost 1 base and J lost 2 bases. The CDR3 region has the DNA TGCGCCAGCAGCCAAGCCCCGGGACTAGTCACAGATACGCAGTATTTT. It codes for CASSQAPGLVTDTQYF.

V is TRBV6-5 and J is TRBJ2-7, with 8 bases aligning to TRBD1. CDR1 MNHEY and CDR2 SVGAGI come from the germline V gene. The J segment lost 5 bases and the V segment lost 0 bases, leaving 6 bases of the junction unmatched. This CDR3 is 15 amino acids long. The CDR3 region is CASSYSGQGGNEQYF. Here the CDR3 DNA reads TGTGCCAGCAGTTACTCAGGACAGGGCGGGAACGAGCAGTACTTC.

This clonotype was detected a few times. This chain joins TRBV20-1 and TRBJ2-3; perhaps D is TRBD1 or TRBD2 (5 bases each). The germline V and J ends were trimmed by 3 bases and 2 bases, with 12 bases remaining between them. Germline V gene sequence: CDR1 DFQATT, CDR2 SNEGSKA (reference sequence). The CDR3 is 14 amino acids. The CDR3 nucleotides are TGCAGTGCTAGGTCGGGGACCCACACAGATACGCAGTATTTT. Its protein product is CSARSGTHTDTQYF.

This chain links TRBV28 with TRBJ2-7; the match to TRBD1 covers 7 bases. From germline, CDR1 is MDHEN and CDR2 SYDVKM. This CDR3 has 15 amino acids. The ends lost 5 bases at V and 0 bases at J; junction bases unmatched: 7. The CDR3 is CASSPSTGYSYEQYF. Written as DNA, the CDR3 is TGTGCCAGCAGTCCCTCGACAGGGTACTCCTACGAGCAGTACTTC.

This chain links TRBV10-3 with TRBJ2-3, with 14 bases identical to TRBD2. V shed 6 bases and J 4 bases; nucleotides not matched to a gene: 6. This CDR3 is built from 16 residues. Germline V CDR1 and CDR2: ENHRY, SYGVKD. CDR3 protein: CAISKGLAGAADTQYF. The CDR3 DNA reads as TGTGCCATCAGCAAGGGACTAGCGGGAGCGGCAGATACGCAGTATTTT.

This chain uses TRBV9 with TRBJ2-1, with TRBD2 identical over 8 bases. J gave up 8 bases and V 3 bases, and 13 bases lay outside the gene matches. The CDR3 runs 16 residues. Germline V gene data show CDR1 as SGDLS and CDR2 as YYNGEE. CDR3 region: CASSAFSGGGHDEQFF. DNA of the CDR3: TGTGCCAGCAGCGCCTTTTCGGGGGGGGGCCACGATGAGCAGTTCTTC.

This clonotype has more than one count but fewer than ten. The chain couples TRBV6-5 to TRBJ2-7; D is uncertain. This CDR3 region has 14 residues. Germline V gives CDR1 MNHEY, CDR2 SVGAGI. The germline V and J ends were trimmed by 4 bases and 3 bases, with 13 bases remaining between them. The CDR3 here is CASSSDSYFYEQYF. The CDR3 nucleotides are TGTGCCAGCAGTTCCGACTCTTACTTCTACGAGCAGTACTTC.

The table lists this clonotype with a few counts. This chain links TRBV5-1 with TRBJ2-1, with 10 bases that match TRBD2. Germline V gene sequence: CDR1 SGHRS, CDR2 YFSETQ. Unmatched junction bases numbered 10, after V lost 3 bases and J lost 4 bases. The CDR3 is 17 residues long. As DNA, the CDR3 is TGCGCCAGCAGCTCCCTTTCCGGACTAGCGGAATACAATGAGCAGTTCTTC. As protein: CASSSLSGLAEYNEQFF.

J is TRBJ2-4 and V is TRBV6-1; D call uncertain. Trimming removed 0 bases from V and 15 bases from J, with 6 bases in between. Germline V gene lookup returns CDR1 MNHNS and CDR2 SASEGT. The CDR3 is 10 amino acids. The CDR3 DNA reads TGTGCCAGCAGTGAAGCCCGGGTGTACTTC. Its translation is CASSEARVYF.

Many counts were recorded for this clonotype. The V and J genes are TRBV29-1 and TRBJ2-7; the D gene is possibly TRBD1 (6 bases). The germline CDR1 and CDR2 sequences are SQVTM and ANQGSEA. V was shortened by 6 bases and J by 3 bases, with 12 bases between the two germline ends. The CDR3 consists of 12 residues. The CDR3 nucleotides read TGCAGCGTCCGGGACACCTTCTACGAGCAGTACTTC. Encoded protein: CSVRDTFYEQYF.

The chain links TRBV29-1 to TRBJ2-1, with TRBD2 identical over 7 bases. Germline assignment: CDR1 SQVTM and CDR2 ANQGSEA. The CDR3 totals 14 residues. V dropped 2 bases and J dropped 13; count of bases not matched to a gene: 14. As DNA, the CDR3 is TGCAGCGTTGAATCGGGTGTGGGGCTAGCGGTACAGTTCTTC. Its protein product is CSVESGVGLAVQFF.